The T cell receptor beta chain described here comes from a study of identical twins. General study points: Researchers reported weaker excess twin sharing in beta out-of-frame sequences.

With template switching, a universal primer site was added, and the cDNA carried unique molecular identifiers. TCRdb passed the 5' RACE reads through MiXCR, listing each CDR3 protein once. The table lists around 530,000 distinct CDR3 sequences, 15% of them singletons. This clonotype was detected a few times. Antigen: not known. Germline assignment: CDR1 MGHRA and CDR2 YSYEKL. The CDR3 spans 20 residues. With V trimmed by 4 bases and J by 2 bases, 13 bases remained unmatched. In addition, the sample was reused for a study of yellow fever vaccine responses in identical twins.

This rearrangement joins TRBV4-1 to TRBJ2-1, with 14 bases matching TRBD2. The TCR originated in a woman aged 18-29 years in good health. The sequencing sample was made of CD4+ T cells sorted from blood. DNA of the CDR3: TGCGCCAGCAGCCGTATAGGACTAGCGGGGGGCCATGGGGCCTACAATGAGCAGTTCTTC. As protein: CASSRIGLAGGHGAYNEQFF.